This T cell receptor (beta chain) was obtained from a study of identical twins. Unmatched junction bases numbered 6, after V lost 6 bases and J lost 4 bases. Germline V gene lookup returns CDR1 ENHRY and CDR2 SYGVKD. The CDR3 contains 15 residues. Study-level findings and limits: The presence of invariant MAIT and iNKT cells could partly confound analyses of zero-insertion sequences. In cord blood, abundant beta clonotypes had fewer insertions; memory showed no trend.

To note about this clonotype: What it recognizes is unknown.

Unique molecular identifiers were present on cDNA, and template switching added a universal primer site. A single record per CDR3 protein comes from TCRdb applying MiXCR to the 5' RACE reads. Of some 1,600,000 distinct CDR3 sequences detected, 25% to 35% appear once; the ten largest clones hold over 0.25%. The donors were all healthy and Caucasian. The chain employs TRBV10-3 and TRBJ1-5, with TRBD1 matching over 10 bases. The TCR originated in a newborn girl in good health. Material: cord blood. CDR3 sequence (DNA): TGTGCCATCAGCCCAGAGGGACAGGGGAATCAGCCCCAGCATTTT. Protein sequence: CAISPEGQGNQPQHF.